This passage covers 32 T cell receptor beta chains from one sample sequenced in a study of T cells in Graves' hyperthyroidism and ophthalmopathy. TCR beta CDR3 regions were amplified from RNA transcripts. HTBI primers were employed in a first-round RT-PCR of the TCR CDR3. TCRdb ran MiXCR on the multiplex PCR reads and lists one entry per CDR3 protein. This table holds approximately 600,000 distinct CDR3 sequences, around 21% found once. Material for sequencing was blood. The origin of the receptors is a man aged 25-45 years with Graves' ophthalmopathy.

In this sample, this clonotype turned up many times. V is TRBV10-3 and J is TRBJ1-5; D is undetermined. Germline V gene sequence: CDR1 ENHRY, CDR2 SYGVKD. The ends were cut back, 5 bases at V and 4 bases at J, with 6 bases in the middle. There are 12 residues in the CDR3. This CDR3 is CAISPGNQPQHF. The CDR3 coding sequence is TGTGCCATCAGTCCGGGTAATCAGCCCCAGCATTTT.

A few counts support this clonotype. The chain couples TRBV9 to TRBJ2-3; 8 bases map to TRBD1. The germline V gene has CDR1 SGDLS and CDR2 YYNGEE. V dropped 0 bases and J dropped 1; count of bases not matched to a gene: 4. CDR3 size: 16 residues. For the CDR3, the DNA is TGTGCCAGCAGCGTAGGAGGGACAGGCGGCACAGATACGCAGTATTTT. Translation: CASSVGGTGGTDTQYF.

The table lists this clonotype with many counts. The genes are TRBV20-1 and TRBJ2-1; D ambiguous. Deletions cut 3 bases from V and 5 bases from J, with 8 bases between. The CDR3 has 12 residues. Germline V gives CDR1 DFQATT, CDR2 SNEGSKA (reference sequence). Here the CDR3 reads CSASRRDNEQFF. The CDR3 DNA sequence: TGCAGTGCTAGTAGGCGAGACAATGAGCAGTTCTTC.

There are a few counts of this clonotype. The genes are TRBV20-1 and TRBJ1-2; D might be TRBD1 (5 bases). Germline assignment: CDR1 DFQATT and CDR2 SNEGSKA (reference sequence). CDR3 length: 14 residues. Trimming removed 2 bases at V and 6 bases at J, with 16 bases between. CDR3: CSARRLGREDGYTF. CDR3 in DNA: TGCAGTGCTAGAAGATTGGGGCGAGAGGATGGCTACACCTTC.

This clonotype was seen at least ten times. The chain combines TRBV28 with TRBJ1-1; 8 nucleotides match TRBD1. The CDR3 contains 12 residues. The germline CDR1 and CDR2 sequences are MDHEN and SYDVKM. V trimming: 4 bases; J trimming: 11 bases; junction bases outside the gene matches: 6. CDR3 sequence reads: CASSSGGLGAFF. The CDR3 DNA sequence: TGTGCCAGCAGTTCAGGGGGCTTGGGCGCTTTCTTT.

CDR3: CASSLLREDLAPYNEQFF. CDR3 sequence (DNA): TGTGCCAGCAGTTTATTGCGCGAGGACCTAGCCCCCTACAATGAGCAGTTCTTC. The genes are TRBV28 and TRBJ2-1; TRBD2 might be the D (5 bases). V lost 1 base and J lost 2, with 18 bases in between. Germline V gene data show CDR1 as MDHEN and CDR2 as SYDVKM. The CDR3 is 18 residues long. Complete variable domain (other parts from reference TRBV28 and TRBJ2-1): DVKVTQSSRYLVKRTGEKVFLECVQDMDHENMFWYRQDPGLGLRLIYFSYDVKMKEKGDIPEGYSVSREKKERFSLILESASTNQTSMYLCASSLLREDLAPYNEQFFGPGTRLTVL.

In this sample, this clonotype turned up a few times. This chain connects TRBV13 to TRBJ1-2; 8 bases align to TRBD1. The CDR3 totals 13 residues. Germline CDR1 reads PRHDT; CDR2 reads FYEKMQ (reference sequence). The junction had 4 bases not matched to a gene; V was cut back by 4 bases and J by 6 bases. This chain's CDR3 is CASSSQTGDGYTF. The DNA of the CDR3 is TGTGCCAGCAGCTCCCAGACAGGGGATGGCTACACCTTC.

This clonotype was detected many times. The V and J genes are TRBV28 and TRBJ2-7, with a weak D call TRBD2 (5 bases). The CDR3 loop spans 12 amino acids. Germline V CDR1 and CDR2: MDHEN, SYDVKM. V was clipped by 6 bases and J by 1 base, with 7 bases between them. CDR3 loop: CASRDFSYEQYF. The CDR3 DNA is TGTGCCAGCAGGGACTTTTCCTACGAGCAGTACTTC. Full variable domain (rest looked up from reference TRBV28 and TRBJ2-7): DVKVTQSSRYLVKRTGEKVFLECVQDMDHENMFWYRQDPGLGLRLIYFSYDVKMKEKGDIPEGYSVSREKKERFSLILESASTNQTSMYLCASRDFSYEQYFGPGTRLTVT.

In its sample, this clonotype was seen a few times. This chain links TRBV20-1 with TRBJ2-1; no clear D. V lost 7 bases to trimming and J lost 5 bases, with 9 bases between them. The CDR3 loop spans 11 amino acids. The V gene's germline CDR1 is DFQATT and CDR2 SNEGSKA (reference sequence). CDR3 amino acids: CSGNRHNEQFF. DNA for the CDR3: TGCAGTGGTAATCGCCACAATGAGCAGTTCTTC.

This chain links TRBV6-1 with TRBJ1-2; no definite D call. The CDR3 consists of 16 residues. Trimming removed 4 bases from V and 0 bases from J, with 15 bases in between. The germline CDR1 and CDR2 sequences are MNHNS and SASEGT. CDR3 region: CASSGSGVNSNYGYTF. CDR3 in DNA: TGTGCCAGCAGTGGCTCCGGGGTAAACTCTAACTATGGCTACACCTTC.

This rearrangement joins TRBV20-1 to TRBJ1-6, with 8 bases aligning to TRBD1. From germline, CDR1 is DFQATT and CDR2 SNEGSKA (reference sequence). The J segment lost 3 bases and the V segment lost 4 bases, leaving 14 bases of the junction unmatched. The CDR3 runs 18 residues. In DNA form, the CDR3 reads TGCAGTGCTATCCGCAGGGGGCGGAATCGGTTCTATAATTCACCCCTCCACTTT. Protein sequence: CSAIRRGRNRFYNSPLHF.

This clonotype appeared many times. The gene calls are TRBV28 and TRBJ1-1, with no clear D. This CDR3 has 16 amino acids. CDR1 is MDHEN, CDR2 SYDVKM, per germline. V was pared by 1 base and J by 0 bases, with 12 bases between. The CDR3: CASSLLTVLMNTEAFF. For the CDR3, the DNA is TGTGCCAGCAGTTTATTAACAGTTCTGATGAACACTGAAGCTTTCTTT.

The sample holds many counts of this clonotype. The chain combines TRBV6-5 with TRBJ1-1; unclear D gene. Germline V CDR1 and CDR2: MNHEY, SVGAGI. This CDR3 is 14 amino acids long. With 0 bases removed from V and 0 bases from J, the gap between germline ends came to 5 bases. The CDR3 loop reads CASSYSKVNTEAFF. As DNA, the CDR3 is TGTGCCAGCAGTTACTCGAAAGTGAACACTGAAGCTTTCTTT.

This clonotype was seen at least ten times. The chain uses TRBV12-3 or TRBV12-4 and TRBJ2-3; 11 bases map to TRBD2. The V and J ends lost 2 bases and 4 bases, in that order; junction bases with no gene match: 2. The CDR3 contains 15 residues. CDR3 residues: CASSLLAGGSDTQYF. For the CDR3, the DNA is TGTGCCAGCAGTTTACTAGCGGGAGGCTCAGATACGCAGTATTTT.

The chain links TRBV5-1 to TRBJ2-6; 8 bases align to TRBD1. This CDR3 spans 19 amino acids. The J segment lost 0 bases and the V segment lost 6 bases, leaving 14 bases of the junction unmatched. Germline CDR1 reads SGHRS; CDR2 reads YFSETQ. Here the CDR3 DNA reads TGCGCCAGCACCAGGTCATCCGGGACAGGATCCTCTGGGGCCAACGTCCTGACTTTC. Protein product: CASTRSSGTGSSGANVLTF.

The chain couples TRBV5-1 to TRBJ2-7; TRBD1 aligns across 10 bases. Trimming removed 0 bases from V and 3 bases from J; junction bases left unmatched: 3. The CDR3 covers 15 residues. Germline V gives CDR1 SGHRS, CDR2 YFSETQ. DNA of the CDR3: TGCGCCAGCAGCTTGGGGGACAGGGGTGGCTACGAGCAGTACTTC. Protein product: CASSLGDRGGYEQYF. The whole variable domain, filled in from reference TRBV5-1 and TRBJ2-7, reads KAGVTQTPRYLIKTRGQQVTLSCSPISGHRSVSWYQQTPGQGLQFLFEYFSETQRNKGNFPGRFSGRQFSNSRSEMNVSTLELGDSALYLCASSLGDRGGYEQYFGPGTRLTVT.

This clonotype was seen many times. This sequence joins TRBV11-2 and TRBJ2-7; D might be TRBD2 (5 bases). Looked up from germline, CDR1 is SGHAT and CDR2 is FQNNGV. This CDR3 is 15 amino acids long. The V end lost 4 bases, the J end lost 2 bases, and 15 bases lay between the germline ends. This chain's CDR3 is CASSSIRRAPYEQYF. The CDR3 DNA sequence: TGTGCCAGCAGCTCCATAAGGCGGGCCCCCTACGAGCAGTACTTC.

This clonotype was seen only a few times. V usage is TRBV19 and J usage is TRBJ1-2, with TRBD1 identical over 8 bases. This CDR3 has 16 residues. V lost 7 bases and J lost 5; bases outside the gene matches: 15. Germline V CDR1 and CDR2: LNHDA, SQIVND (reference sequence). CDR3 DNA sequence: TGTGCCAGTAAGCTAACAGGGGGGGGCACGGCGTATGGCTACACCTTC. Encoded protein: CASKLTGGGTAYGYTF.

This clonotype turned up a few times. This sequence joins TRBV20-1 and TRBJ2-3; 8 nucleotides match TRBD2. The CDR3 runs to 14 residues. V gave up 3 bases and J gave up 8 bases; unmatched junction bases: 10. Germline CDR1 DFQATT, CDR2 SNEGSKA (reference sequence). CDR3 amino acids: CSARMREVYGTQYF. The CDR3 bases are TGCAGTGCTAGGATGCGGGAGGTTTATGGTACGCAGTATTTT.

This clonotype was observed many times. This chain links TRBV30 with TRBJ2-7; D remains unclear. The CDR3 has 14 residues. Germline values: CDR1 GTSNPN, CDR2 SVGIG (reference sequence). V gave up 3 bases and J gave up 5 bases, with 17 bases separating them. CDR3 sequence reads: CAWRRNLIAHEQYF. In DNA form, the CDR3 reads TGTGCCTGGAGGCGAAACCTCATTGCCCACGAGCAGTACTTC.

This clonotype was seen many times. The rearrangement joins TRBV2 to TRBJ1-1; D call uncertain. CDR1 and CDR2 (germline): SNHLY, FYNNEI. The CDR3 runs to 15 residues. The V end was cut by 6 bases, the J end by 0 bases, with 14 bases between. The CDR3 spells CASRVTLFMNTEAFF. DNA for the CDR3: TGTGCCAGCAGGGTTACCTTGTTTATGAACACTGAAGCTTTCTTT. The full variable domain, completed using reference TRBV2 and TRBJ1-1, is EPEVTQTPSHQVTQMGQEVILRCVPISNHLYFYWYRQILGQKVEFLVSFYNNEISEKSEIFDDQFSVERPDGSNFTLKIRSTKLEDSAMYFCASRVTLFMNTEAFFGQGTRLTVV.

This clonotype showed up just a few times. As DNA, the CDR3 is TGCGCCAGCAGCCAAAGGGACATTTCTGAAGCTTTCTTT. It codes for CASSQRDISEAFF. The rearrangement uses TRBV5-1 and TRBJ1-1, with a tentative D call TRBD1 (6 bases). V was shortened by 4 bases and J by 6 bases, with 13 bases between the two germline ends. This CDR3 spans 13 amino acids. Germline assignment: CDR1 SGHRS and CDR2 YFSETQ.

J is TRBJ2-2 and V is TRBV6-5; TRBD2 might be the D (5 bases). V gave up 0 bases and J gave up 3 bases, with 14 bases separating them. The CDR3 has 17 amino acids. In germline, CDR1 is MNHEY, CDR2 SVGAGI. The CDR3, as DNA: TGTGCCAGCAGTTACTCGAGCCGGACTTCCTACACCGGGGAGCTGTTTTTT. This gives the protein CASSYSSRTSYTGELFF.

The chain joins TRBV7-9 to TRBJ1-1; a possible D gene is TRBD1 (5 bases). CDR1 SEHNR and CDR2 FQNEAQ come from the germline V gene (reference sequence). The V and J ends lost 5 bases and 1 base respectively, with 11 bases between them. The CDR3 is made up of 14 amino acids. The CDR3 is CASSRLDKNTEAFF. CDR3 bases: TGTGCCAGCAGCCGTTTGGACAAGAACACTGAAGCTTTCTTT.

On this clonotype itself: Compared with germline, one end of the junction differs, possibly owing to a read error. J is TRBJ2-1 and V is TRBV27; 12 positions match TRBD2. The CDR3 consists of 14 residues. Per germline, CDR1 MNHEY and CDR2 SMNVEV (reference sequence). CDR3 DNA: TGTGACAGCCCCAGGCTAGCGGGAGGGAATGAGCAGTTCTTC. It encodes CDSPRLAGGNEQFF.

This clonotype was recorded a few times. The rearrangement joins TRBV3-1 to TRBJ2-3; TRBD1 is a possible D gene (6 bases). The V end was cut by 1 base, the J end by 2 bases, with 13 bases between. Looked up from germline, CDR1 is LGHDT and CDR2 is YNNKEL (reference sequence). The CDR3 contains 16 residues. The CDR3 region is CASSQGEGHHTDTQYF. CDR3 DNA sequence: TGTGCCAGCAGCCAAGGAGAGGGACACCACACAGATACGCAGTATTTT.

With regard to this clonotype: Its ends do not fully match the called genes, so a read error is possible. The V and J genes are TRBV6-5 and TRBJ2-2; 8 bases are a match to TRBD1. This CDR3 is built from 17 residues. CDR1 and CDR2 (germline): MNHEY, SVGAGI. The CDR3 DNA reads TGTGCCAGCAGTTACATCCCAGGGGGCATGAACACCGGGGGGCTGTTTTTT. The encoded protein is CASSYIPGGMNTGGLFF.

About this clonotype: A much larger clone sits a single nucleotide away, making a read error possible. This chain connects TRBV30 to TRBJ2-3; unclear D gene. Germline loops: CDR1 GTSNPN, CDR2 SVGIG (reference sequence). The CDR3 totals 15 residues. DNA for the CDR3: TGTGCCTGGAGTCCTCTGGCAAGGAGCATAGATACGCAGTATTTT. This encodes CAWSPLARSIDTQYF.

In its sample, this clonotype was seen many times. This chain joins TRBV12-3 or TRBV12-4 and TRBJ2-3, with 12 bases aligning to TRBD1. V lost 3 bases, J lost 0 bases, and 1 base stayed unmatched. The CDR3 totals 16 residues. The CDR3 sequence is CASSFGTGGSTDTQYF. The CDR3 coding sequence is TGTGCCAGCAGTTTTGGGACAGGGGGCAGCACAGATACGCAGTATTTT.

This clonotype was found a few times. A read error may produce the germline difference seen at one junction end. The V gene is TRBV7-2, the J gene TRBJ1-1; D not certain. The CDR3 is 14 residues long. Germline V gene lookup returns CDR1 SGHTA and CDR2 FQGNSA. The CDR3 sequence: CASTLGYMNTEAFF. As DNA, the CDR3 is TGTGCCAGCACCTTAGGGTATATGAACACTGAAGCTTTCTTT.

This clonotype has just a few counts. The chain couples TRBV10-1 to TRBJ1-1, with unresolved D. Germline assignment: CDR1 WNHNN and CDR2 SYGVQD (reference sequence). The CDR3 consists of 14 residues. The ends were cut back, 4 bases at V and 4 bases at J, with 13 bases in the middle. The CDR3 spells CASSGRRDRTEAFF. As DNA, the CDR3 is TGCGCCAGCAGTGGCCGGCGAGACCGCACTGAAGCTTTCTTT.

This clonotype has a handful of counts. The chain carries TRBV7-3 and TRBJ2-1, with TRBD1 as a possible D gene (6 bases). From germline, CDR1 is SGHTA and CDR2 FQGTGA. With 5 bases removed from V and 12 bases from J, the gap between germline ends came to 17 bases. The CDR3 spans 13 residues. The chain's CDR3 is CASSPGDRSGQFF. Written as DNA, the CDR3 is TGTGCCAGCAGCCCCGGCGACAGGAGTGGGCAGTTCTTC.